The source of this T cell receptor (beta chain) is a study of T-cell memory formation after mild COVID-19. This clonotype was observed many times. The antigen remains undetermined. The CDR3 consists of 14 residues. V lost 6 bases and J lost 1, with 13 bases in between. Germline V gene lookup returns CDR1 SGHRS and CDR2 YFSETQ. Notes on the study in general: Second-wave clones peaking on day 37 lacked confirmed SARS-CoV-2 specificity.

MiXCR was run by TCRdb on the 5' RACE reads, yielding one entry per CDR3 protein. The sample lists around 140,000 distinct CDR3 sequences, 6% occurring once. The chain joins TRBV5-1 to TRBJ1-1; D unclear. The sample comprised PBMCs or a T cell subset sorted from them (not recorded which). The TCR comes from an adult woman who had mild COVID-19 (a few samples of this study predate the infection). Cell type and time point are not known. CDR3 region: CASTSEGGNTEAFF. Here the CDR3 DNA reads TGCGCCAGCACCTCTGAGGGAGGGAACACTGAAGCTTTCTTT. The whole variable domain, remainder taken from reference TRBV5-1 and TRBJ1-1, is KAGVTQTPRYLIKTRGQQVTLSCSPISGHRSVSWYQQTPGQGLQFLFEYFSETQRNKGNFPGRFSGRQFSNSRSEMNVSTLELGDSALYLCASTSEGGNTEAFFGQGTRLTVV.